This TCR beta chain was captured by sequencing in a study of shared clonotypes between healthy human individuals. The naive CD8 population came from CD45RO-negative cells selected for CCR7, without terminally differentiated effector memory CD45RA+ cells. Trimming removed 1 base at V and 1 base at J, with 7 bases between. Germline CDR1 is MDHEN and CDR2 is SYDVKM. The CDR3 covers 14 residues. A remark on this clone: Other DNA sequences within the sample encode an identical CDR3.

Study processing details: Junction-only sequences without quality scores came from ImmunoSEQ, so filtering differed. Some clones are missing from TCRdb's copy, which holds only in-frame ones; the method was immunoSEQ multiplex PCR. From that table come the V and J calls and clone size; the DNA was used to work out D and trimming. Seen here are around 2,000,000 clones, over 85% observed once, and the top ten hold around 1.1%. This rearrangement joins TRBV28 to TRBJ1-1; maybe TRBD1 (5 bases). The clonotype comes from a man between 18 and 29 years old in good health. The sample taken for sequencing was naive CD8+ T cells sorted from blood. The CDR3 DNA is TGTGCCAGCAGTTTATTCGGGGGGAACACTGAAGCTTTCTTT. Its translation: CASSLFGGNTEAFF.